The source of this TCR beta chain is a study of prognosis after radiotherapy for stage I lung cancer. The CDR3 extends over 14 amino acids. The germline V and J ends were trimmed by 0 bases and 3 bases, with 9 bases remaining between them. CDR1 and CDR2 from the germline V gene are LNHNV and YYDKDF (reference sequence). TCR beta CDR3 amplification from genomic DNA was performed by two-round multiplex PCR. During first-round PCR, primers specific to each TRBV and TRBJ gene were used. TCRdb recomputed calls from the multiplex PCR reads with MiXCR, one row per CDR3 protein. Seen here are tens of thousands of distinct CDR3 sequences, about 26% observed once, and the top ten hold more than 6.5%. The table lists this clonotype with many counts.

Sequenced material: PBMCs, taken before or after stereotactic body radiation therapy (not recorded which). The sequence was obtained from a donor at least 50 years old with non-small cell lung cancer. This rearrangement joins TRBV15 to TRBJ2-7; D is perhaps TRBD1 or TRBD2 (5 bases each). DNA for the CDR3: TGTGCCACCAGCAGAGAGGGACCCTTCTACGAGCAGTACTTC. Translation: CATSREGPFYEQYF.